This T cell receptor beta chain was captured by sequencing in a study of T cells of healthy individuals. CDR3 size: 16 residues. The germline V gene has CDR1 DFQATT and CDR2 SNEGSKA (reference sequence). Trimming pared 0 bases from V and 3 bases from J, leaving 15 bases between. Via MiXCR, TCRdb re-called the 5' RACE reads, giving one row per CDR3 protein. The data contain approximately 52,000 distinct CDR3 sequences, about 15% of them singletons. There are many counts of this clonotype. This chain joins TRBV20-1 and TRBJ1-5; D possibly corresponds to TRBD1 (6 bases). The TCR comes from a human donor in good health. The CDR3 DNA follows: TGCAGTGCTAGAGATGGGCAGGGGCGAATCAATCAGCCCCAGCATTTT. Amino acid sequence: CSARDGQGRINQPQHF.